This record covers a single TCR beta chain. This record comes from a study of blood T cell repertoires in COVID-19. Sequencing was performed with immunoSEQ multiplex PCR; in TCRdb, only in-frame clones are kept and a portion is missing. The table has about 230,000 clones, over 75% seen once. Germline CDR1 is SGHRS and CDR2 is YFSETQ. The junction had 8 bases not matched to a gene; V was cut back by 5 bases and J by 4 bases. This CDR3 comprises 17 residues. V gene TRBV5-1 combines with J gene TRBJ2-1, with 14 bases aligning to TRBD2. The sample taken for sequencing was peripheral blood. The origin of this receptor is a man aged 45-60 years with COVID-19, enrolled during active disease. The CDR3 coding sequence is TGCGCCAGCAGTGGACTAGCGGGGGGTATACAATACAATGAGCAGTTCTTC. Translating gives CASSGLAGGIQYNEQFF.